These 14 T cell receptor beta chains came from one sample sequenced in a study of blood T cell repertoires in COVID-19. TCRdb's copy holds only in-frame clones and misses some; the assay was immunoSEQ multiplex PCR. The sample comprises fewer than 150,000 clones, approximately 78% of which are singletons, and roughly 4% rests with the top ten. Source material: peripheral blood. The source of these receptors is a woman older than 75 with acute or convalescent COVID-19.

V gene TRBV19 combines with J gene TRBJ2-5, with D unclear. Deletions cut 5 bases from V and 0 bases from J, with 10 bases between. The CDR3 loop spans 14 amino acids. Germline V CDR1 and CDR2: LNHDA, SQIVND (reference sequence). CDR3 protein: CASSRRHNQETQYF. The CDR3 DNA sequence: TGTGCCAGTAGTCGCCGACACAACCAAGAGACCCAGTACTTC.

The V gene is TRBV10-3, the J gene TRBJ2-1; 15 nucleotides match TRBD2. Losses at the gene ends were 6 bases for V and 9 bases for J; bases not matched to a gene: 3. CDR1 ENHRY and CDR2 SYGVKD come from the germline V gene. The CDR3 is 14 amino acids. CDR3 sequence reads: CAIRGLAGGSEQFF. The CDR3 DNA sequence: TGTGCCATCAGGGGACTAGCGGGGGGAAGTGAGCAGTTCTTC.

The chain uses TRBV28 and TRBJ2-5; weak D call: TRBD2 (6 bases). The V end was cut by 8 bases, the J end by 5 bases, with 15 bases between. The V gene's germline CDR1 is MDHEN and CDR2 SYDVKM. This CDR3 spans 13 amino acids. The CDR3 region has the DNA TGTGCCAGCGGGCGGGGTTCTCGGGAGACCCAGTACTTC. Residues: CASGRGSRETQYF.

The CDR3 sequence is CASSLGYYNEQFF. The CDR3 DNA sequence: TGCGCCAGCAGCTTGGGTTACTACAATGAGCAGTTCTTC. The V and J genes are TRBV5-1 and TRBJ2-1; D unclear. Germline V gives CDR1 SGHRS, CDR2 YFSETQ. The V end lost 0 bases, the J end lost 3 bases, and 4 bases lay between the germline ends. The CDR3 is 13 amino acids.

The rearrangement links TRBV12-3 or TRBV12-4 to TRBJ1-6; D gene unclear. Trimming removed 1 base from V and 8 bases from J, with 6 bases in between. This CDR3 is built from 13 residues. The CDR3 protein is CASSLVGDSPLHF. CDR3 sequence (DNA): TGTGCCAGCAGTTTAGTTGGAGATTCACCCCTCCACTTT.

J is TRBJ2-3 and V is TRBV30; TRBD2 aligns across 8 bases. CDR1 and CDR2 (germline): GTSNPN, SVGIG (reference sequence). This CDR3 is built from 14 residues. J gave up 4 bases and V 0 bases, and 3 bases lay outside the gene matches. This CDR3 reads CAWSVRGGSDTQYF. CDR3 bases: TGTGCCTGGAGTGTACGGGGGGGCTCAGATACGCAGTATTTT.

J is TRBJ1-5 and V is TRBV19; D is ambiguous. CDR1 is LNHDA and CDR2 is SQIVND in the germline V gene (reference sequence). Trimming removed 5 bases from V and 3 bases from J, with 11 bases in between. This CDR3 has 14 amino acids. The DNA for the CDR3 is TGTGCCAGTAGTCAGGACTACCACAATCAGCCCCAGCATTTT. Translation: CASSQDYHNQPQHF.

The genes are TRBV7-2 and TRBJ2-3; 8 bases are a match to TRBD2. Trimming removed 6 bases from V and 3 bases from J; junction bases left unmatched: 11. Germline CDR1 and CDR2: SGHTA and FQGNSA. The CDR3 has 16 amino acids. Here the CDR3 reads CASSLLGGGITDTQYF. The CDR3 nucleotides read TGTGCCAGCAGTTTACTAGGCGGGGGGATAACAGATACGCAGTATTTT.

The chain combines TRBV12-3 or TRBV12-4 with TRBJ1-1, with a possible D match to TRBD1 (6 bases). The CDR3 contains 13 residues. V dropped 5 bases and J dropped 7 bases, with 14 bases sitting between them. CDR3 in DNA: TGTGCCAGCAGTCCCCGGGACACTAGTGAAGCTTTCTTT. Its protein product is CASSPRDTSEAFF.

This rearrangement joins TRBV4-2 to TRBJ1-2; possibly TRBD1 for D (6 bases). Germline loops: CDR1 LGHNA, CDR2 YNFKEQ. The CDR3 is made up of 16 amino acids. Trimming pared 3 bases from V and 6 bases from J, leaving 20 bases between. CDR3 DNA sequence: TGTGCCAGCAGCCAGGCTCAACAGGGTACCACAGATGGCTACACCTTC. This encodes CASSQAQQGTTDGYTF.

The CDR3 loop reads CASSPQGLSQETQYF. CDR3 in DNA: TGCGCCAGCAGCCCACAGGGGCTCTCCCAAGAGACCCAGTACTTC. The J gene is TRBJ2-5, the V gene TRBV5-1, with TRBD1 matching 7 bases. Germline CDR1 is SGHRS and CDR2 is YFSETQ. This CDR3 contains 15 residues. J gave up 1 base and V 4 bases, and 7 bases lay outside the gene matches. Full variable domain (rest looked up from reference TRBV5-1 and TRBJ2-5): KAGVTQTPRYLIKTRGQQVTLSCSPISGHRSVSWYQQTPGQGLQFLFEYFSETQRNKGNFPGRFSGRQFSNSRSEMNVSTLELGDSALYLCASSPQGLSQETQYFGPGTRLLVL.

V usage is TRBV6-1 and J usage is TRBJ2-7, with a possible D match to TRBD1 (5 bases). Germline V gene lookup returns CDR1 MNHNS and CDR2 SASEGT. This CDR3 is 16 amino acids long. Trimming pared 2 bases from V and 6 bases from J, leaving 20 bases between. CDR3 region: CASSEYGLRVNGEQYF. The DNA for the CDR3 is TGTGCCAGCAGTGAATACGGCCTCAGGGTTAACGGCGAGCAGTACTTC.

The chain combines TRBV20-1 with TRBJ2-5, with TRBD2 matching over 10 bases. Unmatched junction bases numbered 11, after V lost 3 bases and J lost 7 bases. The germline gives CDR1 DFQATT, CDR2 SNEGSKA (reference sequence). The CDR3 covers 15 residues. CDR3: CSASVTSGKTGTQYF. CDR3 DNA sequence: TGCAGTGCTAGTGTTACTAGCGGGAAAACCGGGACCCAGTACTTC.

This chain links TRBV7-2 with TRBJ2-1, with 12 bases lining up with TRBD1. Germline trimming cut 5 bases from V and 8 bases from J; bases unmatched to any gene: 13. The CDR3 spans 17 residues. CDR1 is SGHTA and CDR2 is FQGNSA in the germline V gene. CDR3: CASSQGPGQGAVDEQFF. The CDR3, as DNA: TGTGCCAGCAGCCAAGGACCGGGACAGGGGGCTGTCGATGAGCAGTTCTTC.